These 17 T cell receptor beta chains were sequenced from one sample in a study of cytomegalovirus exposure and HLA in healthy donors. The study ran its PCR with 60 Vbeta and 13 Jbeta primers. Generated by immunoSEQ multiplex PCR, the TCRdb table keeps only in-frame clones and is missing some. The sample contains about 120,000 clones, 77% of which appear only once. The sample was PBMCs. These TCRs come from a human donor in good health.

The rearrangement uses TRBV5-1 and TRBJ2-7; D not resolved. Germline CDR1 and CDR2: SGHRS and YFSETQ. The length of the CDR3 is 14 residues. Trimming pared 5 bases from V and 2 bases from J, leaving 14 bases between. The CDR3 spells CASSNVGRAYEQYF. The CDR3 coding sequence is TGCGCCAGCAGTAACGTCGGCCGGGCCTACGAGCAGTACTTC.

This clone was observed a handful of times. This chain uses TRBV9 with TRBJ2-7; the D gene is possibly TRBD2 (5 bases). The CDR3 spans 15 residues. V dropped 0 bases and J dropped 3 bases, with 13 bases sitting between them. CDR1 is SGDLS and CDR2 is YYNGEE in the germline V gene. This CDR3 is CASSVAGLENYEQYF. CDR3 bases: TGTGCCAGCAGCGTAGCAGGACTGGAGAACTACGAGCAGTACTTC.

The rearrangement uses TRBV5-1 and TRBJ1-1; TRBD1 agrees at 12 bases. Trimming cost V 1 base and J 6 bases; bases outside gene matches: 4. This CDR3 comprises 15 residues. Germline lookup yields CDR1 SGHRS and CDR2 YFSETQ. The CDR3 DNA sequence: TGCGCCAGCAGCTTGCTGGGACAGGGGGCCGCTGAAGCTTTCTTT. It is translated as CASSLLGQGAAEAFF.

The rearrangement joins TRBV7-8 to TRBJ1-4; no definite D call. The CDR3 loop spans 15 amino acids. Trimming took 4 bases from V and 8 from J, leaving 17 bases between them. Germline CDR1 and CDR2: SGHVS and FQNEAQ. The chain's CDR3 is CASSSSFSEVEKLFF. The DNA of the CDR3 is TGTGCCAGCAGCTCCAGCTTCTCGGAGGTCGAAAAACTGTTTTTT.

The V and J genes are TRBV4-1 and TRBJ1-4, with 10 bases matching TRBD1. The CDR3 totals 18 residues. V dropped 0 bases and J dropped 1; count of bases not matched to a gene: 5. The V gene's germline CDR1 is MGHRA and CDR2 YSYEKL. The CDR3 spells CASSQDRDRGQTNEKLFF. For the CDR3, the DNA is TGCGCCAGCAGCCAAGATAGGGACAGGGGCCAAACTAATGAAAAACTGTTTTTT.

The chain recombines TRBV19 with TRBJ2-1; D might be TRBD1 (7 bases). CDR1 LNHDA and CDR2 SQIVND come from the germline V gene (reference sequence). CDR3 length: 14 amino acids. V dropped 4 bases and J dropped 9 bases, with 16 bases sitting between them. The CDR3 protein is CASSKGAGGGEQFF. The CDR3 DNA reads TGTGCCAGTAGTAAGGGGGCAGGGGGAGGTGAGCAGTTCTTC.

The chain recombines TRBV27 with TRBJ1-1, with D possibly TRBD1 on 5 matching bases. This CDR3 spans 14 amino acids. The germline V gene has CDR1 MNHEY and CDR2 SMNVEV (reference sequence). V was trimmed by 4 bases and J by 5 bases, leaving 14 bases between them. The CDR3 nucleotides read TGTGCCAGCAGTTATGGACGGGGGAGGACTGAAGCTTTCTTT. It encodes CASSYGRGRTEAFF.

The CDR3 protein is CASSTRQGGNEQYF. CDR3 DNA: TGTGCCAGCAGCACCCGACAGGGGGGGAACGAGCAGTACTTC. The J gene is TRBJ2-7, the V gene TRBV5-4, with TRBD1 matching 9 bases. V was pared by 4 bases and J by 5 bases, with 7 bases of the junction left unmatched. CDR3 length equals 14 residues. Germline V CDR1 and CDR2: SGHNT, YYREEE (reference sequence). The full variable domain, its missing parts supplied by reference TRBV5-4 and TRBJ2-7, is ETGVTQSPTHLIKTRGQQVTLRCSSQSGHNTVSWYQQALGQGPQFIFQYYREEENGRGNFPPRFSGLQFPNYSSELNVNALELDDSALYLCASSTRQGGNEQYFGPGTRLTVT.

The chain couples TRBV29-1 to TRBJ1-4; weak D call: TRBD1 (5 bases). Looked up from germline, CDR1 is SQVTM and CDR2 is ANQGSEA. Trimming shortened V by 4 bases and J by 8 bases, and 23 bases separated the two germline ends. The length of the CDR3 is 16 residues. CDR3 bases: TGCAGCGTTGGTACCCCCGGCGGCAGGGATCGCGAAAAACTGTTTTTT. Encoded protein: CSVGTPGGRDREKLFF.

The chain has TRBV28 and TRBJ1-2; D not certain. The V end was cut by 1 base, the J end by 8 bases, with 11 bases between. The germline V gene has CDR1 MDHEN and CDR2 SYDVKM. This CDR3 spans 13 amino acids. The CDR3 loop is CASSLSGSRGYTF. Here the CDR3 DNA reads TGTGCCAGCAGTTTATCCGGGAGCCGGGGCTACACCTTC.

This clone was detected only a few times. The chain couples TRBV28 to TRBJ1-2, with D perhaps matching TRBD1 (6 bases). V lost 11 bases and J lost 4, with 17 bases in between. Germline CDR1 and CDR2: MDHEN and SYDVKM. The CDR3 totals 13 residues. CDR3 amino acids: CAVWGLRSYGYTF. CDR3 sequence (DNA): TGTGCCGTCTGGGGGCTGAGGAGCTATGGCTACACCTTC.

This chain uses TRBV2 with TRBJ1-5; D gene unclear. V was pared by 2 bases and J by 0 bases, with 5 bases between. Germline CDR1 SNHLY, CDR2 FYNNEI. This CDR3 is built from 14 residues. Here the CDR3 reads CASSEQASNQPQHF. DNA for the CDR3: TGTGCCAGCAGTGAACAGGCTAGCAATCAGCCCCAGCATTTT. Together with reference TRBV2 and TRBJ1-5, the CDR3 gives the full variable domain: EPEVTQTPSHQVTQMGQEVILRCVPISNHLYFYWYRQILGQKVEFLVSFYNNEISEKSEIFDDQFSVERPDGSNFTLKIRSTKLEDSAMYFCASSEQASNQPQHFGDGTRLSIL.

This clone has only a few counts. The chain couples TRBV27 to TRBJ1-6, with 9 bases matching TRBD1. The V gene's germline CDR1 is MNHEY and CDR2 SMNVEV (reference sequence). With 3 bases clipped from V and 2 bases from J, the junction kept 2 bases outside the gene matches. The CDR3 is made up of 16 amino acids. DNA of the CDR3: TGTGCCAGCAGTTTGGGACAGGGAACCTATAATTCACCCCTCCACTTT. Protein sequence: CASSLGQGTYNSPLHF.

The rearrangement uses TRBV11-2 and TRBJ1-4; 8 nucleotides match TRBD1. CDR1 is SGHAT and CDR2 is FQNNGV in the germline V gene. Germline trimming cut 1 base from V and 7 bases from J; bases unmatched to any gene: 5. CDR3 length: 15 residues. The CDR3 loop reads CASSLAWTGSEKLFF. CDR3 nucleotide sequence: TGTGCCAGCAGCTTAGCGTGGACAGGGAGTGAAAAACTGTTTTTT.

The CDR3: CASTATGGTEAFF. In nucleotides, the CDR3 is TGTGCCAGTACCGCGACAGGGGGAACTGAAGCTTTCTTT. J is TRBJ1-1 and V is TRBV19, with 9 positions matching TRBD1. The length of the CDR3 is 13 residues. J was trimmed by 5 bases and V by 7 bases; bases with no gene match: 5. Germline V gives CDR1 LNHDA, CDR2 SQIVND (reference sequence). The entire variable domain, with the rest obtained from reference TRBV19 and TRBJ1-1, is as follows: DGGITQSPKYLFRKEGQNVTLSCEQNLNHDAMYWYRQDPGQGLRLIYYSQIVNDFQKGDIAEGYSVSREKKESFPLTVTSAQKNPTAFYLCASTATGGTEAFFGQGTRLTVV.

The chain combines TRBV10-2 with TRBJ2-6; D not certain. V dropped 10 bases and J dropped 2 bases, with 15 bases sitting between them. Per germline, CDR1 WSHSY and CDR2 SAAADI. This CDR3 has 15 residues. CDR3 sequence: CAILIIEPGANVLTF. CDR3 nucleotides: TGCGCCATCTTGATAATAGAGCCTGGGGCCAACGTCCTGACTTTC.

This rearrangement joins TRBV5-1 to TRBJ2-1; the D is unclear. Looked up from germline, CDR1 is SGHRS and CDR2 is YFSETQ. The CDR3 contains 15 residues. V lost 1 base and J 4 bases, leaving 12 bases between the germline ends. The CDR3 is CASSLFAEPYNEQFF. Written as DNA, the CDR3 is TGCGCCAGCAGCTTGTTCGCGGAGCCTTACAATGAGCAGTTCTTC.